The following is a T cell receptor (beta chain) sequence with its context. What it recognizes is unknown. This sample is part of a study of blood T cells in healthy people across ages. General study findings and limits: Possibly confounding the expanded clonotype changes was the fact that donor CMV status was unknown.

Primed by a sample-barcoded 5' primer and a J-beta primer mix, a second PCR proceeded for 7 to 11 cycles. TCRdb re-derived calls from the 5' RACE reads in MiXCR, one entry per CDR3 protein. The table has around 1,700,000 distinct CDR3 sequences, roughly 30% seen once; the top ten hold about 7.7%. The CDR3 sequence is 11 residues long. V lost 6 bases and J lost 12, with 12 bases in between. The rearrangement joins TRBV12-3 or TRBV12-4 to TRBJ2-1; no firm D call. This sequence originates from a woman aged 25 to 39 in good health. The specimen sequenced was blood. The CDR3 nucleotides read TGTGCCAGCAGCTTTCAGTCCTGGCAGTTCTTC. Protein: CASSFQSWQFF.